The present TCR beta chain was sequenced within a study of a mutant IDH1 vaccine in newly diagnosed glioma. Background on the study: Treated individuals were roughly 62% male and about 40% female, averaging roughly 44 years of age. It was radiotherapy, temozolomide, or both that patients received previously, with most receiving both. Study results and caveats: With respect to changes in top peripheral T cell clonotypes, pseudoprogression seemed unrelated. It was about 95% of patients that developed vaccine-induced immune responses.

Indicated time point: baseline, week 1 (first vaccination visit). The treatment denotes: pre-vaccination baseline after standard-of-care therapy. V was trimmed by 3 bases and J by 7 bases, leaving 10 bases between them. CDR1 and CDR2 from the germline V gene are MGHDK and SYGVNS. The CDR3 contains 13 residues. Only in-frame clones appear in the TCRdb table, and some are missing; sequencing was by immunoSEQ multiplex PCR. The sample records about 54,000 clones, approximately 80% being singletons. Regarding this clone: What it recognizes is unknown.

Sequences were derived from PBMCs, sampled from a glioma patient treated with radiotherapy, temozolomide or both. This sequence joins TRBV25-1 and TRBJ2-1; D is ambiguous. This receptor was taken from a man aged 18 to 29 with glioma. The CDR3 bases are TGTGCCAGCAGTGAGGGCCGAGCGAATGAGCAGTTCTTC. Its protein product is CASSEGRANEQFF.